The clone carrying this TCR beta chain has only a few counts. The source of the sample is a study of neurological immune-mediated disorders. TCRdb passed the 5' RACE reads through MiXCR, listing each CDR3 protein once. Altogether some 76,000 distinct CDR3 sequences are present, more than 3% being singletons, with the ten largest covering roughly 5.2%. This CDR3 is 13 amino acids long. CDR1 and CDR2 (germline): KGHSH, LQKENI. The V end lost 3 bases, the J end lost 6 bases, and 12 bases lay between the germline ends. A total of 2 million PBMCs stored at -80 degrees C provided the unsorted libraries. The sequence was obtained from a woman between 50 and 59 years old with multiple sclerosis. The V and J genes are TRBV18 and TRBJ2-7; TRBD1 is a possible D gene (5 bases). The sample was PBMCs. CDR3 amino acids: CASSPATVSEQYV. The CDR3 coding sequence is TGTGCCAGCTCACCGGCGACAGTGAGCGAGCAGTACGTC.